Below are 18 T cell receptor beta chains sequenced from a single sample in a study of CD8 T cells in ankylosing spondylitis. Study-level findings and limits: Seemingly characteristic of ankylosing spondylitis blood was a TCR beta motif consisting of about 8 highly homologous variants.

Their cognate antigens are unknown. TCRdb re-derived calls from the 5' RACE reads in MiXCR, one entry per CDR3 protein. The sample consists of 220,000 or so distinct CDR3 sequences, approximately 16% of them appearing once. The specimen was blood, either unsorted or a sorted T cell fraction (not recorded which). These TCRs come from a male donor with ankylosing spondylitis.

This clonotype was counted ten times or more. The V gene is TRBV28, the J gene TRBJ2-1, with D possibly being TRBD2 (6 bases). Germline V gives CDR1 MDHEN, CDR2 SYDVKM. Trimming pared 3 bases from V and 0 bases from J, leaving 21 bases between. The CDR3 consists of 19 residues. CDR3 coding DNA: TGTGCCAGCAGTTTCCCCGCTGAGTTAGCGGTCCTCTCCTACAATGAGCAGTTCTTC. It encodes CASSFPAELAVLSYNEQFF.

The chain joins TRBV24-1 to TRBJ2-2; D not resolved. Germline V gene lookup returns CDR1 KGHDR and CDR2 SFDVKD. There are 15 residues in the CDR3. The V gene lost 3 bases and the J gene lost 4 bases, with 11 bases spanning the gap. CDR3 nucleotides: TGTGCCACCAGTGATGATACAGACCTCACCGGGGAGCTGTTTTTT. Its protein product is CATSDDTDLTGELFF.

This clonotype was counted ten times or more. The CDR3 sequence: CSAQPQGSYGYTF. The CDR3 bases are TGCAGCGCCCAACCACAGGGGAGCTATGGCTACACCTTC. The chain recombines TRBV29-1 with TRBJ1-2; 7 bases agree with TRBD1. Per the germline V gene, CDR1 is SQVTM and CDR2 is ANQGSEA. The ends lost 7 bases at V and 4 bases at J; junction bases unmatched: 9. CDR3 length: 13 residues. Filled out from reference TRBV29-1 and TRBJ1-2, the complete variable domain reads SAVISQKPSRDICQRGTSLTIQCQVDSQVTMMFWYRQQPGQSLTLIATANQGSEATYESGFVIDKFPISRPNLTFSTLTVSNMSPEDSSIYLCSAQPQGSYGYTFGSGTRLTVV.

This clonotype was observed a handful of times. The rearrangement uses TRBV27 and TRBJ2-7; D gene ambiguous. The V end lost 0 bases, the J end lost 2 bases, and 20 bases lay between the germline ends. Germline loops: CDR1 MNHEY, CDR2 SMNVEV (reference sequence). This CDR3 has 18 residues. In nucleotides, the CDR3 is TGTGCCAGCAGTTTATCAGGATCAGAAACACCCGGTGCCTACGAGCAGTACTTC. Encoded protein: CASSLSGSETPGAYEQYF.

This clonotype was recorded at least ten times. The chain employs TRBV29-1 and TRBJ2-7; D unresolved. Germline V lookup: CDR1 SQVTM, CDR2 ANQGSEA. The CDR3 covers 12 residues. V dropped 6 bases and J dropped 1 base, with 10 bases sitting between them. The CDR3 sequence is CSVWTSSYEQYF. For the CDR3, the DNA is TGCAGCGTCTGGACGTCTTCCTACGAGCAGTACTTC.

This clonotype was detected many times. The chain combines TRBV15 with TRBJ1-4, with TRBD1 matching 8 bases. Germline V gene data show CDR1 as LNHNV and CDR2 as YYDKDF (reference sequence). J lost 5 bases, V lost 4 bases, and 3 bases had no gene match. This CDR3 has 14 amino acids. DNA for the CDR3: TGTGCCACCAGCAAGACAGGGGCAAATGAAAAACTGTTTTTT. Translating gives CATSKTGANEKLFF.

This chain connects TRBV29-1 to TRBJ2-1; a possible D gene is TRBD2 (6 bases). The V gene's germline CDR1 is SQVTM and CDR2 ANQGSEA. This CDR3 is built from 13 residues. Trimming took 0 bases from V and 12 from J, leaving 15 bases between them. The CDR3 nucleotides read TGCAGCGTTGAAGAGTGGGACTTTCAGGGGCAGTTCTTC. Translating it yields CSVEEWDFQGQFF.

The V call is TRBV12-3 or TRBV12-4, the J call TRBJ2-7; D remains unclear. This CDR3 comprises 13 residues. The V end lost 5 bases, the J end lost 0 bases, and 8 bases lay between the germline ends. The CDR3 nucleotides read TGTGCCAGCAGTGGAGCTCTCTCCTACGAGCAGTACTTC. This translates into CASSGALSYEQYF.

In this sample, this clonotype turned up a few times. The chain joins TRBV7-2 to TRBJ2-5, with D possibly matching TRBD2 (6 bases). The V gene's germline CDR1 is SGHTA and CDR2 FQGNSA. V was clipped by 5 bases and J by 5 bases, with 15 bases between them. This CDR3 has 14 amino acids. The CDR3 loop is CASSPLANGETQYF. The CDR3 coding sequence is TGTGCCAGCAGCCCACTAGCAAACGGGGAGACCCAGTACTTC.

This clonotype was observed a handful of times. This chain joins TRBV2 and TRBJ1-6; TRBD1 aligns across 7 bases. Trimming removed 5 bases from V and 6 bases from J; junction bases left unmatched: 10. Germline V CDR1 and CDR2: SNHLY, FYNNEI. The CDR3 loop spans 16 amino acids. The CDR3 sequence is CASSYLQGGVNSPLHF. CDR3 DNA sequence: TGTGCCAGCAGTTACCTTCAGGGGGGGGTTAATTCACCCCTCCACTTT. Based on the CDR3 plus reference TRBV2 and TRBJ1-6, the full variable domain is EPEVTQTPSHQVTQMGQEVILRCVPISNHLYFYWYRQILGQKVEFLVSFYNNEISEKSEIFDDQFSVERPDGSNFTLKIRSTKLEDSAMYFCASSYLQGGVNSPLHFGNGTRLTVT.

This clonotype was picked up a small number of times. The V call is TRBV12-3 or TRBV12-4, the J call TRBJ1-1; D unclear. V shed 2 bases and J shed 0 bases, with 10 bases lying between them. This CDR3 contains 15 residues. The chain's CDR3 is CASSLQEYMNTEAFF. The CDR3 DNA reads TGTGCCAGCAGTTTACAGGAATACATGAACACTGAAGCTTTCTTT.

This CDR3 reads CASSQYPVEGPSTDTQYF. CDR3 DNA: TGCGCCAGCAGCCAATATCCCGTCGAGGGGCCTAGCACAGATACGCAGTATTTT. The rearrangement joins TRBV4-1 to TRBJ2-3; perhaps D is TRBD1 or TRBD2 (5 bases each). Between the trimmed V and J ends, which lost 2 bases and 0 bases, there was a span of 18 bases. This CDR3 contains 18 residues. Germline V gene sequence: CDR1 MGHRA, CDR2 YSYEKL.

In its sample, this clonotype was seen a few times. The rearrangement links TRBV20-1 to TRBJ1-1, with D possibly matching TRBD1 (5 bases). This CDR3 contains 13 residues. V gave up 4 bases and J gave up 2 bases, with 11 bases separating them. Germline loops: CDR1 DFQATT, CDR2 SNEGSKA (reference sequence). Here the CDR3 reads CSATQGGNTEAFF. The CDR3 bases are TGCAGTGCTACTCAGGGAGGTAACACTGAAGCTTTCTTT.

The sample holds one count of this clonotype. The chain joins TRBV11-2 to TRBJ1-1, with TRBD1 matching 7 bases. V was clipped by 4 bases and J by 1 base; unmatched bases: 9. CDR1 SGHAT and CDR2 FQNNGV come from the germline V gene. This CDR3 region has 16 residues. In DNA form, the CDR3 reads TGTGCCAGCAGCTGGCACAGGGGAACGGGGAACACTGAAGCTTTCTTT. Its protein is CASSWHRGTGNTEAFF. The full variable domain, its missing parts supplied by reference TRBV11-2 and TRBJ1-1, is EAGVAQSPRYKIIEKRQSVAFWCNPISGHATLYWYQQILGQGPKLLIQFQNNGVVDDSQLPKDRFSAERLKGVDSTLKIQPAKLEDSAVYLCASSWHRGTGNTEAFFGQGTRLTVV.

The rearrangement links TRBV5-6 to TRBJ2-7; D is unresolved. The CDR3 has 14 amino acids. Per the germline V gene, CDR1 is SGHDT and CDR2 is YYEEEE. V was cut by 2 bases and J by 1 base, with 10 bases left in between. This CDR3 is CASSFSGYSYEQYF. CDR3 nucleotides: TGTGCCAGCAGCTTCTCTGGGTATTCCTACGAGCAGTACTTC.

This clonotype has at least ten counts. This chain connects TRBV4-3 to TRBJ2-3; 10 positions agree with TRBD2. Germline CDR1 reads LGHNA; CDR2 reads YSLEER. Trimming took 3 bases from V and 3 from J; bases not matched to a gene: 6. There are 16 residues in the CDR3. CDR3 protein: CASSQGTSVRTDTQYF. The CDR3 coding sequence is TGCGCCAGCAGCCAGGGGACTAGCGTGAGGACAGATACGCAGTATTTT.

This clonotype was counted ten times or more. The chain is built from TRBV3-1 and TRBJ2-3; 10 bases are a match to TRBD2. In germline, CDR1 is LGHDT, CDR2 YNNKEL (reference sequence). The CDR3 is 16 residues long. The V gene end was trimmed by 0 bases and the J gene end by 4 bases; junction bases not matched to a gene: 4. The CDR3 reads CASSQDRSGRADTQYF. The DNA of the CDR3 is TGTGCCAGCAGCCAAGATCGAAGCGGGAGGGCAGATACGCAGTATTTT.

The DNA of the CDR3 is TGCGCCAGCAGCTCGAAGGGCGAGCAGTACTTC. It translates to CASSSKGEQYF. This chain connects TRBV5-1 to TRBJ2-7; D remains unclear. V was shortened by 3 bases and J by 6 bases, with 7 bases between the two germline ends. Germline V gene lookup returns CDR1 SGHRS and CDR2 YFSETQ. The CDR3 consists of 11 residues.